This T cell receptor (beta chain) was captured by sequencing in a study of neurological immune-mediated disorders. Study conclusions and caveats: One related-CDR3 cluster, identified by phylogenetic grouping, held the repertoires of 18 of 34 multiple sclerosis patients and was a possible signature. The expanded clones of different subjects shared no CDR3 amino acid sequences (suggesting private repertoires in all groups).

Synthesis of cDNA used 5'RACE (with 10-nucleotide random UMIs). The output of every sequencing run, over 190 million TCR-beta sequences, came from 15-18 subjects. MiXCR, applied by TCRdb to the 5' RACE reads, yields one record per CDR3 protein. The data show 80,000 to 95,000 distinct CDR3 sequences, around 3.4% seen once. Germline CDR1 reads SGHTA; CDR2 reads FQGNSA. The CDR3 extends over 11 amino acids. Trimming removed 5 bases from V and 6 bases from J, with 8 bases in between. This clonotype was seen at least ten times. Its matching antigen is unknown. The receptor's source is a woman aged 45-59 years with multiple sclerosis. The sequencing input was PBMCs. The chain employs TRBV7-2 and TRBJ2-7; D ambiguous. The DNA of the CDR3 is TGTGCCAGCAGCCGAACTGGCGAGCAGTACTTC. It translates to CASSRTGEQYF. Based on the CDR3 plus reference TRBV7-2 and TRBJ2-7, the full variable domain is GAGVSQSPSNKVTEKGKDVELRCDPISGHTALYWYRQSLGQGLEFLIYFQGNSAPDKSGLPSDRFSAERTGGSVSTLTIQRTQQEDSAVYLCASSRTGEQYFGPGTRLTVT.